The 18 T cell receptor beta chains listed next were all sequenced from one sample in a study of cytomegalovirus exposure and HLA in healthy donors. Vbeta (60) and Jbeta (13) primers were used in the PCR. Assay: immunoSEQ multiplex PCR; the TCRdb copy retains only in-frame clones and omits some. The repertoire consists of about 200,000 clones, with approximately 86% occurring once and the leading ten covering approximately 0.31%. Sequencing input: PBMCs. Receptor source: a woman in her 30s in good health and CMV-seronegative.

The V call is TRBV11-2, the J call TRBJ2-1; D uncertain. The CDR3 is made up of 15 amino acids. The germline V gene encodes CDR1 SGHAT and CDR2 FQNNGV. The V and J ends lost 1 base and 1 base respectively, with 8 bases between them. The CDR3 sequence: CASSLATVSYNEQFF. CDR3 nucleotides: TGTGCCAGCAGCTTAGCTACAGTTTCCTACAATGAGCAGTTCTTC.

CDR3 sequence: CASSKPGTGIENEQYF. The CDR3 bases are TGTGCCAGCAGCAAACCCGGGACAGGGATCGAAAACGAGCAGTACTTC. The V and J genes are TRBV21-1 and TRBJ2-7; the table names TRBD1, a call not compared with the DNA. TRBV21-1 is a pseudogene locus. The CDR3 extends over 16 amino acids.

The CDR3 spells CASRPGAGGWAGELFF. In DNA, the CDR3 is TGTGCCAGCAGGCCTGGGGCAGGGGGCTGGGCCGGGGAGCTGTTTTTT. The chain links TRBV9 to TRBJ2-2, with 8 bases that match TRBD1. Germline CDR1 and CDR2: SGDLS and YYNGEE. V was clipped by 5 bases and J by 6 bases; unmatched bases: 12. The CDR3 is made up of 16 amino acids.

The chain recombines TRBV21-1 with TRBJ2-1; no DNA check was done on the table's D call, TRBD2. TRBV21-1 is classified as a pseudogene. This CDR3 has 15 residues. CDR3 residues: CAKQSIAYSYNEQFF. DNA of the CDR3: TGTGCCAAACAATCCATAGCGTACTCCTACAATGAGCAGTTCTTC.

V and J are TRBV5-1 and TRBJ1-1; unclear D gene. There are 14 residues in the CDR3. V lost 0 bases and J 10 bases, leaving 16 bases between the germline ends. Germline loops: CDR1 SGHRS, CDR2 YFSETQ. The CDR3 region is CASSLEARGDGAFF. DNA of the CDR3: TGCGCCAGCAGCTTGGAAGCGCGGGGAGACGGAGCTTTCTTT.

In DNA form, the CDR3 reads TGTGCCAGCAGCTTGGCCAGACATTCCACCGGGGAGCTGTTTTTT. Encoded protein: CASSLARHSTGELFF. The V call is TRBV5-4, the J call TRBJ2-2; D ambiguous. The germline V gene encodes CDR1 SGHNT and CDR2 YYREEE (reference sequence). The CDR3 extends over 15 amino acids. Between the trimmed V and J ends, which lost 0 bases and 4 bases, there was a span of 10 bases.

V and J are TRBV20-1 and TRBJ2-5, with D possibly TRBD2 on 5 matching bases. CDR3 length equals 11 residues. V lost 3 bases, J lost 5 bases, and 7 bases lay in between. The germline V gene encodes CDR1 DFQATT and CDR2 SNEGSKA (reference sequence). The DNA of the CDR3 is TGCAGTGCTAGGAGAGGGGAGACCCAGTACTTC. This codes for CSARRGETQYF.

This chain connects TRBV28 to TRBJ2-3; D remains ambiguous. The germline V gene has CDR1 MDHEN and CDR2 SYDVKM. The ends were cut back, 6 bases at V and 8 bases at J, with 18 bases in the middle. The CDR3 covers 14 residues. CDR3 nucleotide sequence: TGTGCCAGCAGCCTACCACAGCATGCGAGTACGCAGTATTTT. Its protein is CASSLPQHASTQYF.

The chain couples TRBV28 to TRBJ2-1; 7 bases match TRBD2. The trim removed 5 bases at V and 8 bases at J, leaving 9 bases unmatched. Germline CDR1 is MDHEN and CDR2 is SYDVKM. The CDR3 totals 14 residues. The CDR3: CASSKGGEGHEQFF. The CDR3 nucleotides are TGTGCCAGCAGTAAAGGCGGGGAGGGGCATGAGCAGTTCTTC.

A few counts support this clone. The rearrangement uses TRBV2 and TRBJ2-1; D not resolved. V shed 6 bases and J shed 10 bases, with 10 bases lying between them. The CDR3 has 11 residues. Per germline, CDR1 SNHLY and CDR2 FYNNEI. Here the CDR3 DNA reads TGTGCCAGCAGAGTAACAGAGGAGCAGTTCTTC. Translating gives CASRVTEEQFF. Based on the CDR3 plus reference TRBV2 and TRBJ2-1, the full variable domain is EPEVTQTPSHQVTQMGQEVILRCVPISNHLYFYWYRQILGQKVEFLVSFYNNEISEKSEIFDDQFSVERPDGSNFTLKIRSTKLEDSAMYFCASRVTEEQFFGPGTRLTVL.

The V gene is TRBV6-4, the J gene TRBJ2-1, with 7 nucleotides matching TRBD2. This CDR3 comprises 14 residues. Per the germline V gene, CDR1 is MRHNA and CDR2 is SNTAGT. The trim removed 4 bases at V and 4 bases at J, leaving 4 bases unmatched. The CDR3 reads CASSVRGSYNEQFF. In nucleotides, the CDR3 is TGTGCCAGCAGTGTCCGCGGGAGTTACAATGAGCAGTTCTTC.

V is TRBV19 and J is TRBJ1-1, with D possibly TRBD1 on 6 matching bases. The CDR3 is 13 amino acids. Per germline, CDR1 LNHDA and CDR2 SQIVND (reference sequence). Deletions cut 3 bases from V and 4 bases from J, with 9 bases between. The CDR3 is CASSIVDSTEAFF. The CDR3 bases are TGTGCCAGTAGTATTGTGGACAGCACTGAAGCTTTCTTT.

The chain links TRBV2 to TRBJ2-1; 7 positions agree with TRBD1. The CDR3 is 13 residues long. V lost 5 bases to trimming and J lost 7 bases; unmatched junction nucleotides: 5. Germline-derived CDR1 and CDR2 are SNHLY and FYNNEI. This chain's CDR3 is CASSIDRVNEQFF. CDR3 in DNA: TGTGCCAGCAGTATTGACAGGGTGAATGAGCAGTTCTTC.

The count of this clone is one. This sequence joins TRBV18 and TRBJ2-1, with D uncertain. The CDR3 spans 17 residues. V lost 0 bases, J lost 0 bases, and 12 bases lay in between. The V gene's germline CDR1 is KGHSH and CDR2 LQKENI. The CDR3: CASSPPEQMSSYNEQFF. The CDR3 DNA reads TGTGCCAGCTCACCACCTGAACAGATGAGCTCCTACAATGAGCAGTTCTTC. Supplemented by reference TRBV18 and TRBJ2-1, the full variable domain reads NAGVMQNPRHLVRRRGQEARLRCSPMKGHSHVYWYRQLPEEGLKFMVYLQKENIIDESGMPKERFSAEFPKEGPSILRIQQVVRGDSAAYFCASSPPEQMSSYNEQFFGPGTRLTVL.

V gene TRBV18 combines with J gene TRBJ2-3; 12 bases fit TRBD2. In germline, CDR1 is KGHSH, CDR2 LQKENI. CDR3 length: 17 residues. The V and J ends lost 0 bases and 1 base, in that order; junction bases with no gene match: 2. CDR3 protein: CASSPPGLAGRTDTQYF. CDR3 sequence (DNA): TGTGCCAGCTCACCACCCGGACTAGCGGGGCGCACAGATACGCAGTATTTT.

The chain employs TRBV10-2 and TRBJ2-3, with no clear D. V lost 3 bases, J lost 7 bases, and 8 bases lay in between. This CDR3 is built from 12 residues. The germline V gene encodes CDR1 WSHSY and CDR2 SAAADI. CDR3 residues: CASSDLLNTQYF. CDR3 bases: TGCGCCAGCAGTGATCTCCTAAATACGCAGTATTTT.

V gene TRBV5-1 combines with J gene TRBJ1-5, with no clear D. CDR1 is SGHRS, CDR2 YFSETQ, per germline. The ends were cut back, 0 bases at V and 4 bases at J, with 5 bases in the middle. CDR3 length: 13 residues. CDR3 sequence (DNA): TGCGCCAGCAGCTTGGCCCCGAATCAGCCCCAGCATTTT. Translating it yields CASSLAPNQPQHF.

The chain recombines TRBV28 with TRBJ2-5, with 12 bases aligning to TRBD2. V shed 5 bases, J shed 0 bases, and the junction held 4 bases outside the gene matches. The germline gives CDR1 MDHEN, CDR2 SYDVKM. The CDR3 loop spans 16 amino acids. The CDR3: CASSAWTSGDQETQYF. CDR3 DNA sequence: TGTGCCAGCAGTGCTTGGACTAGCGGGGACCAAGAGACCCAGTACTTC.